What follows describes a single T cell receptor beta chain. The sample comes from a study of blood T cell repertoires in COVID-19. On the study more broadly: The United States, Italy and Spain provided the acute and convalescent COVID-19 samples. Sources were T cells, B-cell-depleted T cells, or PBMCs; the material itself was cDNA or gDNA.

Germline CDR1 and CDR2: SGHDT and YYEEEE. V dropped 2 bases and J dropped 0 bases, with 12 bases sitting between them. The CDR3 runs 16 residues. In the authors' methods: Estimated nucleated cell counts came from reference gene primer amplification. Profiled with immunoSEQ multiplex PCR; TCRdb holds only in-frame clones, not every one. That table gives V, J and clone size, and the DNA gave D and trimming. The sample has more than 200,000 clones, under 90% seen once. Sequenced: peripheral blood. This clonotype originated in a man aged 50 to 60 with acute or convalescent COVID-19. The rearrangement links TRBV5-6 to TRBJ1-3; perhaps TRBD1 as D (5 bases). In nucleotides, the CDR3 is TGTGCCAGCAGCTTCCAACAAGGGGTCTCTGGAAACACCATATATTTT. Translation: CASSFQQGVSGNTIYF.